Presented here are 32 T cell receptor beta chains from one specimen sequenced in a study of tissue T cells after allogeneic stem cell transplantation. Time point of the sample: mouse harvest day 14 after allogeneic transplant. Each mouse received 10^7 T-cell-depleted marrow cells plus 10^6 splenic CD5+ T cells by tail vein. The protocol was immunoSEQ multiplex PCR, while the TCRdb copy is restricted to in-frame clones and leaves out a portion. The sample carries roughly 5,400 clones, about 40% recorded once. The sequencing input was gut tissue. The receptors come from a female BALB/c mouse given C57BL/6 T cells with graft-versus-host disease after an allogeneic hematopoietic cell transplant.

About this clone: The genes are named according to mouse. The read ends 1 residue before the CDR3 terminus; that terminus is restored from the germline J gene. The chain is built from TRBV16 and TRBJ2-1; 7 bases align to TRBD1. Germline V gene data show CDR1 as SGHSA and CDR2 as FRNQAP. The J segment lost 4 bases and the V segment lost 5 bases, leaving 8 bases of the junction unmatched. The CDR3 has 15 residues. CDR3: CASSISTGQYAEQFF. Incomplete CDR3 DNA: TGTGCAAGCAGCATATCGACAGGGCAGTATGCTGAGCAGTTC.

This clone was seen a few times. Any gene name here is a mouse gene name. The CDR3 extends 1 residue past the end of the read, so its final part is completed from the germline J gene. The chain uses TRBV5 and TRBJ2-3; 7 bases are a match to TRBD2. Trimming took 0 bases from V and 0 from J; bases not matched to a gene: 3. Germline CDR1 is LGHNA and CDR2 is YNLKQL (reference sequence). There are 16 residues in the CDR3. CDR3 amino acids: CASSQDLGVSAETLYF. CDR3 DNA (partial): TGTGCCAGCAGCCAAGATCTGGGGGTTAGTGCAGAAACGCTGTAT.

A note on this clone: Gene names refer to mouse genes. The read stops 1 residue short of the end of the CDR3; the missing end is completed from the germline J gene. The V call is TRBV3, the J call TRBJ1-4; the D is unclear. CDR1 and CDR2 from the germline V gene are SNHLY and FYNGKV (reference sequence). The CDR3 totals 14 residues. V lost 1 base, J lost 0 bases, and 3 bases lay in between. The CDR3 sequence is CASSLVISNERLFF. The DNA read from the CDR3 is TGTGCCAGCAGCTTAGTTATTTCCAACGAAAGATTATTT.

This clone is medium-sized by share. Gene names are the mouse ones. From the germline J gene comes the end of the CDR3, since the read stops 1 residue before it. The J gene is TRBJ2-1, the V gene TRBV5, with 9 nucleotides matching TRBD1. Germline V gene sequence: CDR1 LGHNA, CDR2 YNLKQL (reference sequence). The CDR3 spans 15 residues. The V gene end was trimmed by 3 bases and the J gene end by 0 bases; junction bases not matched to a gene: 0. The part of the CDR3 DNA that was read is TGTGCCAGCAGCCAGGACAGGGGTAACTATGCTGAGCAGTTC. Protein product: CASSQDRGNYAEQF. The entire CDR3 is CASSQDRGNYAEQFF.

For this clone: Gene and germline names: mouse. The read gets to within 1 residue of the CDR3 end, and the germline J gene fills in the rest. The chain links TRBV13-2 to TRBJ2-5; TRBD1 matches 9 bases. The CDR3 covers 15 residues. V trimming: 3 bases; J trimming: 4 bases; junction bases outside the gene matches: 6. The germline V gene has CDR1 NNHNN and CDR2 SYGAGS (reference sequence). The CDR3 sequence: CASGGPRDREDTQYF. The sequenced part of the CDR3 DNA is TGTGCCAGCGGTGGGCCCCGGGACAGGGAAGACACCCAGTAC.

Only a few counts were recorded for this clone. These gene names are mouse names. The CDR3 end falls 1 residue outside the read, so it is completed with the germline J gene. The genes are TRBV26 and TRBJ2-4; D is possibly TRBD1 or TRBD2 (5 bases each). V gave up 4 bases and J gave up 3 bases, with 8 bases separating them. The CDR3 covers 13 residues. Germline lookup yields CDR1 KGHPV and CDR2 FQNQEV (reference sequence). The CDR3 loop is CASSQGRQNTLYF. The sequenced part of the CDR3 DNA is TGTGCCAGCAGTCAGGGGCGACAAAACACCTTGTAC.

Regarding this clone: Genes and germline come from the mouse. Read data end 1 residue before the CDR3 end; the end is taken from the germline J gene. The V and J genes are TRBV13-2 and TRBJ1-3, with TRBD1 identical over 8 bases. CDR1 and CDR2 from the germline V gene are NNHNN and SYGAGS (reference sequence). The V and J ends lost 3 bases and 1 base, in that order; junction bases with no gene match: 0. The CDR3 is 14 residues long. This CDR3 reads CASGGTGSGNTLYF. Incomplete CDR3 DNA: TGTGCCAGCGGTGGGACAGGGTCTGGAAATACGCTCTAT.

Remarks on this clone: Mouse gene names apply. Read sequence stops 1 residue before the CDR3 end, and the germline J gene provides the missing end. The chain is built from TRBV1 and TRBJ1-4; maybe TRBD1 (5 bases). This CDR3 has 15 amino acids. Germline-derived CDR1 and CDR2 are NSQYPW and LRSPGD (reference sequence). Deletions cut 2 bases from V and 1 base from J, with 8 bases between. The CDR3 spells CTCSARGDSNERLFF. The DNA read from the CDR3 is TGCACCTGCAGTGCACGGGGGGATTCCAACGAAAGATTATTT. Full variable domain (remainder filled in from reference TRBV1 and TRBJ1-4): VTLLEQNPRWRLVPRGQAVNLRCILKNSQYPWMSWYQQDLQKQLQWLFTLRSPGDKEVKSLPGADYLATRVTDTELRLQVANMSQGRTLYCTCSARGDSNERLFFGHGTKLSVL.

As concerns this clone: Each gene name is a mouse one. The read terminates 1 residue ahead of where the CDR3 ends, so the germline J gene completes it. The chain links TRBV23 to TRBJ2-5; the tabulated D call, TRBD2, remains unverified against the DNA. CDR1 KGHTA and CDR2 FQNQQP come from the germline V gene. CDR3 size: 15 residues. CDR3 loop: CSSSSLGGRQDTQYF. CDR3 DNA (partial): TGCTCCAGCAGTTCACTGGGGGGGCGCCAAGACACCCAGTAC.

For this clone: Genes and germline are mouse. The CDR3 protein is CASSRPGQNYAEQFF. CDR3 DNA (partial): TGTGCCAGCAGTCGACCGGGACAAAACTATGCTGAGCAGTTC. The J gene is TRBJ2-1, the V gene TRBV26; TRBD1 is a possible D gene (6 bases). The read terminates 1 residue ahead of where the CDR3 ends, so the germline J gene completes it. This CDR3 region has 15 residues. Looked up from germline, CDR1 is KGHPV and CDR2 is FQNQEV (reference sequence). V lost 4 bases and J 1 base, leaving 11 bases between the germline ends. The whole variable domain, filled in from reference TRBV26 and TRBJ2-1, reads NSKVIQTPRYLVKGQGQKAKMRCIPEKGHPVVFWYQQNKNNEFKFLINFQNQEVLQQIDMTEKRFSAECPSNSPCSLEIQSSEAGDSALYLCASSRPGQNYAEQFFGPGTRLTVL.

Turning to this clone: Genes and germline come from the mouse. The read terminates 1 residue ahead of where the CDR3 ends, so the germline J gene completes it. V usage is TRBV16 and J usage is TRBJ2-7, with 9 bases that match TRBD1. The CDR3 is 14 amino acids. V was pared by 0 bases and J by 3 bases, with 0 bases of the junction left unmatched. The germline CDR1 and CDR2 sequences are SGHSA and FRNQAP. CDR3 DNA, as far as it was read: TGTGCAAGCAGCTTAGAGACAGGGGGCTATGAACAGTAC. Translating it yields CASSLETGGYEQY. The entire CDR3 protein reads CASSLETGGYEQYF.

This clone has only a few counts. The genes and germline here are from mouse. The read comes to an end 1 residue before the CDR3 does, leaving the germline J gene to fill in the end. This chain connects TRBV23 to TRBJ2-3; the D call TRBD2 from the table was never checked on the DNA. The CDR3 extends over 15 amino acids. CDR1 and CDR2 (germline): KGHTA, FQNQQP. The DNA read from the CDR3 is TGCTCCAGCAGTCAATCTGGGGGGAGGGGAGAAACGCTGTAT. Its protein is CSSSQSGGRGETLY. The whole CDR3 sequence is CSSSQSGGRGETLYF.

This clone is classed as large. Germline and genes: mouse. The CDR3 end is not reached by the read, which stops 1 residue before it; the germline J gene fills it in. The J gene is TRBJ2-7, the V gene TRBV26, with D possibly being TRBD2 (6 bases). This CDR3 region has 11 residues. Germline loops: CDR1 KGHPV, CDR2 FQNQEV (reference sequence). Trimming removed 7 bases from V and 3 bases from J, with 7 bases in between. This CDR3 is CASTGDYEQYF. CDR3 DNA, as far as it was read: TGTGCCAGCACTGGGGACTATGAACAGTAC.

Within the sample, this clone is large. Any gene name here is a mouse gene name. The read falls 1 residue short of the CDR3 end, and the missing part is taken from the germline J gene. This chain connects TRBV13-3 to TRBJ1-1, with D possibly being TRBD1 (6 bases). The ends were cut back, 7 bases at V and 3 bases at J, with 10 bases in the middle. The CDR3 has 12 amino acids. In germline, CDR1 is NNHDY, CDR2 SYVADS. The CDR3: CASQQGDTEVFF. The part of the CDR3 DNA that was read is TGTGCCAGCCAACAGGGTGACACAGAAGTCTTC.

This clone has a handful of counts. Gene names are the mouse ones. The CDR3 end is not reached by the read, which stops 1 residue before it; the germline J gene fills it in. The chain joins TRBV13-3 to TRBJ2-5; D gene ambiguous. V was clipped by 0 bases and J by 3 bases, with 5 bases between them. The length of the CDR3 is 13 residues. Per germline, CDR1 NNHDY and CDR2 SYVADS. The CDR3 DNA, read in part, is TGTGCCAGCAGTGATGGACATCAAGACACCCAGTAC. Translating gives CASSDGHQDTQY. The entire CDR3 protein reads CASSDGHQDTQYF.

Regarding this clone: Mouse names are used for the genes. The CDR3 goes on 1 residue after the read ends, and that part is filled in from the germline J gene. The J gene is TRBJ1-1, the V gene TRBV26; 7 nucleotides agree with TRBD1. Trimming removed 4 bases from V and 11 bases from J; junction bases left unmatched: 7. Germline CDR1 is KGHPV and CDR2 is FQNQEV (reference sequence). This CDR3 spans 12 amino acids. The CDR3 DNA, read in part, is TGTGCCAGCAGTCCCGGGACAGACGGGGTCTTC. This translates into CASSPGTDGVF. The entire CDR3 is CASSPGTDGVFF.

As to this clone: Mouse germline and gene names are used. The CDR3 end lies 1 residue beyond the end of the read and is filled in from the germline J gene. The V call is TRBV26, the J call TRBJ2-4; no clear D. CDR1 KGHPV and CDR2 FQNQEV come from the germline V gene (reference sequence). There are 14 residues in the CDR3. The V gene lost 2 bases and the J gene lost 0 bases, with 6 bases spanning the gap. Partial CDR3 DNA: TGTGCCAGCAGTCTGCCCAATAGTCAAAACACCTTGTAC. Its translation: CASSLPNSQNTLY. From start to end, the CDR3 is CASSLPNSQNTLYF.

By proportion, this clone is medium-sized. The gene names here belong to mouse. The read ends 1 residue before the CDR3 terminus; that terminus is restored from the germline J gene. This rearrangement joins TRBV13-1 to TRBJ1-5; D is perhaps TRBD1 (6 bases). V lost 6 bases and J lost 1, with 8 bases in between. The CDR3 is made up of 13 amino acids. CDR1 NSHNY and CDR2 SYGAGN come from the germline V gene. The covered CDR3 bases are TGTGCCAGCATCGACAGGAACAACCAGGCTCCGCTT. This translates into CASIDRNNQAPL. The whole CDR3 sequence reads CASIDRNNQAPLF.

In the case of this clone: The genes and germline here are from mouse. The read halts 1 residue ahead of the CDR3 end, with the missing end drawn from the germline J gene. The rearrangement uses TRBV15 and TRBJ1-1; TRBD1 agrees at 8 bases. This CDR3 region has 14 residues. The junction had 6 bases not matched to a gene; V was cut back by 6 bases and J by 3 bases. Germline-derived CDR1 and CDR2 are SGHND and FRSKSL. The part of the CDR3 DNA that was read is TGTGCCAGCAGCCGCAGGGGGCACGACACAGAAGTCTTC. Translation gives CASSRRGHDTEVF. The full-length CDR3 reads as CASSRRGHDTEVFF.

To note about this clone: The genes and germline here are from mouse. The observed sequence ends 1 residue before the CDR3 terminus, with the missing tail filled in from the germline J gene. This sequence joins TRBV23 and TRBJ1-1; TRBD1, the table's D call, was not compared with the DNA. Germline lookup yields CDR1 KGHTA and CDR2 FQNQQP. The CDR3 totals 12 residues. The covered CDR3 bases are TGCTCCTCCCGGGACATTAACACAGAAGTCTTC. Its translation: CSSRDINTEVF. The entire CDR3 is CSSRDINTEVFF. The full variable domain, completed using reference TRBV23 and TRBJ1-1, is DAAVTQKPRYLIKMKGQEAEMKCIPEKGHTAVFWYQQKQSKELKFLIYFQNQQPLDQIDMVKERFSAVCPSSSLCSLGIRTCEAEDSALYLCSSRDINTEVFFGKGTRLTVV.

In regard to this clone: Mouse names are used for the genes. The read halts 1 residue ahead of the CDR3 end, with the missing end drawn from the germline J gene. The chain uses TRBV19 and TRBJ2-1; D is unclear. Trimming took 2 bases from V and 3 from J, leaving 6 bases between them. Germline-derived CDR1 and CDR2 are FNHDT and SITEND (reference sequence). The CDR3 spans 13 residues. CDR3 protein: CASSMGFYAEQFF. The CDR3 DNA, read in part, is TGTGCCAGCAGTATGGGGTTCTATGCTGAGCAGTTC.

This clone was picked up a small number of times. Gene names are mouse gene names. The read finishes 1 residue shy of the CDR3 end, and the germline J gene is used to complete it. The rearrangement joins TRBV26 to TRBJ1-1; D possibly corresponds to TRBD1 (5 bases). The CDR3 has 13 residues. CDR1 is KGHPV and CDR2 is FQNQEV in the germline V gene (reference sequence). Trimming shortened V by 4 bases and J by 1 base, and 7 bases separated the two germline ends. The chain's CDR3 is CASSPDRNTEVFF. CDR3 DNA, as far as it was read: TGTGCCAGCAGTCCTGACAGAAACACAGAAGTCTTC.

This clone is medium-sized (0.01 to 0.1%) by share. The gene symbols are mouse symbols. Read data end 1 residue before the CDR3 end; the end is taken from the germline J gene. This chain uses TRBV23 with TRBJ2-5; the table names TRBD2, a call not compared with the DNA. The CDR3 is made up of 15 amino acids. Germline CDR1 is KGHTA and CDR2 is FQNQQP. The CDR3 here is CSSSPTLGVQDTQYF. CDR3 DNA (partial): TGCTCCAGCAGTCCGACTCTGGGGGTCCAAGACACCCAGTAC.

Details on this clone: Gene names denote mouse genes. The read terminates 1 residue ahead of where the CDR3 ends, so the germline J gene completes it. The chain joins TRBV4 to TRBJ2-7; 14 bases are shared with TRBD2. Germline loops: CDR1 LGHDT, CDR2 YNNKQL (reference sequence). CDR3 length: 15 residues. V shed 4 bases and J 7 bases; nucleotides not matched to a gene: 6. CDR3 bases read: TGTGCCAGCAGCTTCCGGGACTGGGGGGGCAGGGAACAGTAC. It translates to CASSFRDWGGREQY. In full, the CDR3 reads CASSFRDWGGREQYF.

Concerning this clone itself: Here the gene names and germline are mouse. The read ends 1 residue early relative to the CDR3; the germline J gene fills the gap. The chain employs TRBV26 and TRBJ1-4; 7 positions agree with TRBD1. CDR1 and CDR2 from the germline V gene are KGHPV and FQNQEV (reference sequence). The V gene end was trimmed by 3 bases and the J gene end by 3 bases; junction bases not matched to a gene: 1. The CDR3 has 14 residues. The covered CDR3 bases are TGTGCCAGCAGTCTCCAGGGGGCCAACGAAAGATTATTT. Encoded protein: CASSLQGANERLF. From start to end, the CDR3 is CASSLQGANERLFF.

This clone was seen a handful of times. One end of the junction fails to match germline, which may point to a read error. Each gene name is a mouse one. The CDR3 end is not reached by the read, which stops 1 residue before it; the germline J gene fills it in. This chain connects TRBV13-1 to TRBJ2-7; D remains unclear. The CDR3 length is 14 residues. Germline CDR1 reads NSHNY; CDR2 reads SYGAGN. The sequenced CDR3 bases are TGTGCCAGCGGTGATGAAAGGGTCTCCTATGAACAGTAC. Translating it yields CASGDERVSYEQY. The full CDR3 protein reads CASGDERVSYEQYF.

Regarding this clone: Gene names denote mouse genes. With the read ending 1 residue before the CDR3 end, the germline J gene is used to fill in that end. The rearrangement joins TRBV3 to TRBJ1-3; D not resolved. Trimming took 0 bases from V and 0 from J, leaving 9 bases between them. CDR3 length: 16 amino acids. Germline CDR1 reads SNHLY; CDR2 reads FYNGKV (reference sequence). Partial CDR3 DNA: TGTGCCAGCAGCTTAGCTCAAAGCCATTCTGGAAATACGCTCTAT. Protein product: CASSLAQSHSGNTLY. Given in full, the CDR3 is CASSLAQSHSGNTLYF.

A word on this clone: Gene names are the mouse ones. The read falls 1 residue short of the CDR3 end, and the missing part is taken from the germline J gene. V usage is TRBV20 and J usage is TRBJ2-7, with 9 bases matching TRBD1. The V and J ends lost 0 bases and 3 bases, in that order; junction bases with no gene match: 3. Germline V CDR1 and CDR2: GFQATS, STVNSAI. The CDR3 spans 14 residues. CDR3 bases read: TGTGGTGCTAGGGATCGGGACAGGGTCTATGAACAGTAC. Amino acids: CGARDRDRVYEQY. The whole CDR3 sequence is CGARDRDRVYEQYF. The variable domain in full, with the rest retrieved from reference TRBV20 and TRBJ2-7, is GALVYQYPRRTICKSGTSMRMECQAVGFQATSVAWYRQSPQKTFELIALSTVNSAIKYEQNFTQEKFPISHPNLSFSSMTVLNAYLEDRGLYLCGARDRDRVYEQYFGPGTRLTVL.

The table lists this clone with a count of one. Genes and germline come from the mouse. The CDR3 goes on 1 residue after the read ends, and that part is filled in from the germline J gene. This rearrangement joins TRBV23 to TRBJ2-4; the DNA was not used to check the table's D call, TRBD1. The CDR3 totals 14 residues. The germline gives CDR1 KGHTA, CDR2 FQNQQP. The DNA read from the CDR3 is TGCTCCAGCAGTCAATCCGGGACAGAAAACACCTTGTAC. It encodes CSSSQSGTENTLY. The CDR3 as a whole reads CSSSQSGTENTLYF.

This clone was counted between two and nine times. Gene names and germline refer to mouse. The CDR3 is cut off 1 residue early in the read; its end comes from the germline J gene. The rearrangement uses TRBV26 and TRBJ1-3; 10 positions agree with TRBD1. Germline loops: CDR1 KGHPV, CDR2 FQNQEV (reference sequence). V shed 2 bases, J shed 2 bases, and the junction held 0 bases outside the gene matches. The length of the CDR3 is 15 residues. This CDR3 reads CASSLGQGAGNTLYF. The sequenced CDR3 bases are TGTGCCAGCAGTCTGGGACAGGGGGCTGGAAATACGCTCTAT.

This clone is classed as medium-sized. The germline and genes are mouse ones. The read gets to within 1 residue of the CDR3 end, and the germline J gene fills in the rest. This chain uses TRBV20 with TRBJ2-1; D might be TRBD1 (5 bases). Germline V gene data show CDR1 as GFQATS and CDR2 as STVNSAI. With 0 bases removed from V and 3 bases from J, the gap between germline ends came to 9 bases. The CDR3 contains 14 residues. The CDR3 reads CGARDDSLYAEQFF. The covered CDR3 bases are TGTGGTGCTAGGGATGACAGTCTCTATGCTGAGCAGTTC.

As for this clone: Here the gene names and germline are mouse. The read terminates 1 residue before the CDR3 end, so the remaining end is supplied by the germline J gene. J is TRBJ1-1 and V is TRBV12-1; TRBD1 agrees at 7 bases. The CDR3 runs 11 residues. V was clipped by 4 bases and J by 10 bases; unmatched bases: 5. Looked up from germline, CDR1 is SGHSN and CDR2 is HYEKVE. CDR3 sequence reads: CASSQTGRVFF. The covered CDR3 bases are TGTGCCAGCTCCCAGACAGGGAGAGTCTTC.